The source of this T cell receptor beta chain is a study of cytomegalovirus exposure and HLA in healthy donors. About this clone: Its antigen remains unknown.

The germline V gene encodes CDR1 MNHEY and CDR2 SMNVEV (reference sequence). With V trimmed by 5 bases and J by 5 bases, 5 bases remained unmatched. The length of the CDR3 is 13 residues. General observations from the study: Cytomegalovirus status was reportedly diagnosed by the classifier with high specificity and sensitivity. An analysis done earlier found most TCR beta V segments productive about 87% or about 30% of the time.

Use of 60 Vbeta and 13 Jbeta primers characterized the PCR. The data were produced by immunoSEQ multiplex PCR, yet TCRdb's version contains in-frame clones alone and is incomplete. The sample lists around 95,000 clones, approximately 76% seen once, with about a tenth in the top ten. The specimen sequenced was PBMCs. This chain uses TRBV27 with TRBJ2-7, with 8 bases fitting TRBD1. This TCR was sampled from a man aged 30-40 years in good health and CMV-seropositive. CDR3 protein: CASSVQGVHEQYF. The CDR3 bases are TGTGCCAGCAGTGTACAGGGGGTCCACGAGCAGTACTTC.